This T cell receptor beta chain is from a study of beta chain features in type 1 diabetes. The study reverse transcribed the entire isolated RNA, so it sequenced expressed TCRB transcripts. Repertoires were generated with immunoSEQ multiplex PCR, while TCRdb's copy carries only in-frame clones and drops some. The table has roughly 150,000 clones, approximately 12% seen once; the top ten hold under 2.5%. Germline CDR1 reads SGHNT; CDR2 reads YYREEE (reference sequence). J was trimmed by 0 bases and V by 0 bases; bases with no gene match: 3. CDR3 length equals 16 residues. A remark on this clone: Its antigen is not known. In the same sample, other DNA sequences code for this CDR3.

Study observations and caveats: Individuals with type 1 diabetes displayed fewer insertions and more deletions at VDJ junctions. A potential PCR bias toward shorter templates would be equal in patient and control samples. Any HLA effect on TCRB rearrangement was left unresolved by small sub-analyses. Moderately but significantly shorter TCRB CDR3s were found in Type 1 diabetes patients in all four CD4+ subsets.

The sequencing sample was made of central memory CD4+ T cells from blood. The rearrangement joins TRBV5-4 to TRBJ2-3; 8 positions agree with TRBD2. The clonotype comes from a man in his late teens or twenties in good health. The CDR3 DNA is TGTGCCAGCAGCTTGGCCGCTAGCGGGAGCACAGATACGCAGTATTTT. It encodes CASSLAASGSTDTQYF. Together with reference TRBV5-4 and TRBJ2-3, the CDR3 gives the full variable domain: ETGVTQSPTHLIKTRGQQVTLRCSSQSGHNTVSWYQQALGQGPQFIFQYYREEENGRGNFPPRFSGLQFPNYSSELNVNALELDDSALYLCASSLAASGSTDTQYFGPGTRLTVL.